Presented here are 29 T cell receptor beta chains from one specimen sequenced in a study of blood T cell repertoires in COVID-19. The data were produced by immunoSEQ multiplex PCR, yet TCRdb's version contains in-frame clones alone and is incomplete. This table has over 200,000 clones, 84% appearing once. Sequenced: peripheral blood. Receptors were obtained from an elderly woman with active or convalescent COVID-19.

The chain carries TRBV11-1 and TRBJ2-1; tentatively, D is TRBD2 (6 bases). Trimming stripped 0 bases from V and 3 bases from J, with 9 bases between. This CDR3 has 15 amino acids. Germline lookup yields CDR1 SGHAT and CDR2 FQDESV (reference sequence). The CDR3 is CASSLAPGVYNEQFF. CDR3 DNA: TGTGCCAGCAGCTTAGCGCCGGGAGTCTACAATGAGCAGTTCTTC.

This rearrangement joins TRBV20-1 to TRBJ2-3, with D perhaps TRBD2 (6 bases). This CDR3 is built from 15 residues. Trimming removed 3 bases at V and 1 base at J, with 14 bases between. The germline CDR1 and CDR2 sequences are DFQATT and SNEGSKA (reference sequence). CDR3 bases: TGCAGTGCTAGTGGGGGGACTCCAGGCACAGATACGCAGTATTTT. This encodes CSASGGTPGTDTQYF.

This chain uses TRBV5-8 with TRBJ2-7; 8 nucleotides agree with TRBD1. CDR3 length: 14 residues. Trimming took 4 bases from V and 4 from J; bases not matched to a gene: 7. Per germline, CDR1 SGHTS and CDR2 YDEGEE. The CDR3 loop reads CASSRDRGGYEQYF. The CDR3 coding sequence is TGTGCCAGCAGCCGAGACAGGGGTGGATACGAGCAGTACTTC.

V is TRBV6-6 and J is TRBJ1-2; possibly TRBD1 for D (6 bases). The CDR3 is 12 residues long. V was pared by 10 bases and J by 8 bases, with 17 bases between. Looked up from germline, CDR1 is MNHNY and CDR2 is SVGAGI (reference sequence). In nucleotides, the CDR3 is TGTGCCACCGAAGGACAGTCAGAAGGCTACACCTTC. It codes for CATEGQSEGYTF.

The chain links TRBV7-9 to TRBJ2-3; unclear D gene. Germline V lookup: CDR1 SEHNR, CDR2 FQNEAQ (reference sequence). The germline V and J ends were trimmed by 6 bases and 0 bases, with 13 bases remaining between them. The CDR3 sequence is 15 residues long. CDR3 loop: CASSLAESSTDTQYF. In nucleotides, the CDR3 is TGTGCCAGCAGTCTTGCGGAATCTAGCACAGATACGCAGTATTTT.

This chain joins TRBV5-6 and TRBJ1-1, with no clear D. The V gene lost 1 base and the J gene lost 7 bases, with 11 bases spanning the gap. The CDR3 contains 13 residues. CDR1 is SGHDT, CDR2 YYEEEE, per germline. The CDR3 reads CASSLYLRNEAFF. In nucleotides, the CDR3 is TGTGCCAGCAGCTTGTACTTGCGGAATGAAGCTTTCTTT.

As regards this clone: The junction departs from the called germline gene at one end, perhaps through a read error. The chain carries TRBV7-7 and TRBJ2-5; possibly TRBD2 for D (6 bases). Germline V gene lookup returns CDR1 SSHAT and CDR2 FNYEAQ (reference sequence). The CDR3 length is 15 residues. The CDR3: CASSLARGRQETQYF. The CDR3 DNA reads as TGTGCTAGCAGCTTAGCGCGGGGCCGCCAAGAGACCCAGTACTTC.

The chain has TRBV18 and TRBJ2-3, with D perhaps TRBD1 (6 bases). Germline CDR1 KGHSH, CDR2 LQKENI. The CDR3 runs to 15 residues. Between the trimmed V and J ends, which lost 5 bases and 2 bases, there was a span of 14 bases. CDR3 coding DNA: TGTGCCAGCTCAAATACGGGACAACACACAGATACGCAGTATTTT. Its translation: CASSNTGQHTDTQYF.

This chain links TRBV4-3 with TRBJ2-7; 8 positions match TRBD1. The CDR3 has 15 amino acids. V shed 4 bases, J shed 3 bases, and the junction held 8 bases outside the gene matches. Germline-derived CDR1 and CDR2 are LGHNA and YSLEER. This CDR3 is CASSPTGTGDYEQYF. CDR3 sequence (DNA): TGCGCCAGCAGCCCCACCGGGACAGGAGACTACGAGCAGTACTTC.

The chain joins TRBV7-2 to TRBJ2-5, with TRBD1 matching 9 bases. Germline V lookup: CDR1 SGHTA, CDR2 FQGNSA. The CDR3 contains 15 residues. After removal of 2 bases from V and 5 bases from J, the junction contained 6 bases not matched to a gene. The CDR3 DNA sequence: TGTGCCAGCAGCTTAATTGGGACAGGGTACGAGACCCAGTACTTC. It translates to CASSLIGTGYETQYF.

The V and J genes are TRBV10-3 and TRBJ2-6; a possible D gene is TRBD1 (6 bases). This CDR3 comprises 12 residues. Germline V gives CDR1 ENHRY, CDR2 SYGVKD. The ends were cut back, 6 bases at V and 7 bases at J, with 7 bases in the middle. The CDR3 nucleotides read TGTGCCATCAGCGGGACAGCCAACGTCCTGACTTTC. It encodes CAISGTANVLTF.

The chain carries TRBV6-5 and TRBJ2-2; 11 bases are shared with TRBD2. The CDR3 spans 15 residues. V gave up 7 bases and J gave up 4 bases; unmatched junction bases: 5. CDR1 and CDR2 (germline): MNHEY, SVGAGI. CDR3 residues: CASIGTSGPTGELFF. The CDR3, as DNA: TGTGCCAGCATCGGGACTAGCGGACCCACCGGGGAGCTGTTTTTT.

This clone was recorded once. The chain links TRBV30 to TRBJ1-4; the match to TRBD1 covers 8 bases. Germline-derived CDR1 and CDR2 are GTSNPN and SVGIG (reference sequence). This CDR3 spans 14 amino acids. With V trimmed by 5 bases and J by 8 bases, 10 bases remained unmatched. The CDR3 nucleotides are TGTGCCTGGGGCCCGGGACAGGTGAACGAAAAACTGTTTTTT. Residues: CAWGPGQVNEKLFF.

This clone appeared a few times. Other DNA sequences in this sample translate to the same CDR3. CDR3 loop: CATSRAGLPYEQYF. The CDR3 coding sequence is TGTGCCACCAGCAGGGCAGGGCTTCCCTACGAGCAGTACTTC. J is TRBJ2-7 and V is TRBV15; D is perhaps TRBD1 (5 bases). Germline loops: CDR1 LNHNV, CDR2 YYDKDF (reference sequence). The germline V and J ends were trimmed by 3 bases and 2 bases, with 11 bases remaining between them. The CDR3 covers 14 residues.

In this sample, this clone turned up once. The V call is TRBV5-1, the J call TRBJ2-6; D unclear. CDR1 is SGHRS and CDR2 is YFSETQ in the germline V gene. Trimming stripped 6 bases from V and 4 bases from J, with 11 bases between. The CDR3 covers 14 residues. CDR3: CASTSGSGANVLTF. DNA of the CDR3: TGCGCCAGCACGTCCGGGTCCGGGGCCAACGTCCTGACTTTC.

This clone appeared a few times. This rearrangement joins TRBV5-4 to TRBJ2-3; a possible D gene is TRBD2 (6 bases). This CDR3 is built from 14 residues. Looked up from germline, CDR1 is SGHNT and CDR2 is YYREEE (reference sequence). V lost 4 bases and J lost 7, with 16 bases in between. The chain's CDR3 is CASSQPGGVYTQYF. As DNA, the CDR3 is TGTGCCAGCAGCCAACCGGGCGGGGTCTATACGCAGTATTTT. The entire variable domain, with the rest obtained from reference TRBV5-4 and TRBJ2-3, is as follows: ETGVTQSPTHLIKTRGQQVTLRCSSQSGHNTVSWYQQALGQGPQFIFQYYREEENGRGNFPPRFSGLQFPNYSSELNVNALELDDSALYLCASSQPGGVYTQYFGPGTRLTVL.

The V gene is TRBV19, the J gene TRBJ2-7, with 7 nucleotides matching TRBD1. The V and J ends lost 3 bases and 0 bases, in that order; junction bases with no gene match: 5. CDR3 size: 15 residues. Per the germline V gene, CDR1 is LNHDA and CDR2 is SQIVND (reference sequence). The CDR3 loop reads CASSILQGSSYEQYF. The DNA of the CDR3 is TGTGCCAGTAGTATTCTACAGGGGTCCTCCTACGAGCAGTACTTC.

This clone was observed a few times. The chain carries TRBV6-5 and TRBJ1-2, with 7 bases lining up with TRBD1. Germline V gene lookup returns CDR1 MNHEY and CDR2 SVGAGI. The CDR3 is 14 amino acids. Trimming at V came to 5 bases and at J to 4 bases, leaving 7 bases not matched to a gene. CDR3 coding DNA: TGTGCCAGCAGTCGACTCGGGACAGCCTATGGCTACACCTTC. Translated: CASSRLGTAYGYTF.

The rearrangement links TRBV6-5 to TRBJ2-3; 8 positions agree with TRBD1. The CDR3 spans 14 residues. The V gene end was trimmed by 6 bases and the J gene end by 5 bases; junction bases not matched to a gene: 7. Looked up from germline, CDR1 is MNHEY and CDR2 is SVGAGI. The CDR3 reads CASRNPDRGDTQYF. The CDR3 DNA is TGTGCCAGCAGAAACCCAGACAGGGGAGATACGCAGTATTTT.

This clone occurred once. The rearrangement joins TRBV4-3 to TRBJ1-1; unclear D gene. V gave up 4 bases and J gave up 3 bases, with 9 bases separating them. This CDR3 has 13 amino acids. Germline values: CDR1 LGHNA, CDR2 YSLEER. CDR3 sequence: CASSPKLDTEAFF. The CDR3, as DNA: TGCGCCAGCAGCCCAAAACTGGACACTGAAGCTTTCTTT.

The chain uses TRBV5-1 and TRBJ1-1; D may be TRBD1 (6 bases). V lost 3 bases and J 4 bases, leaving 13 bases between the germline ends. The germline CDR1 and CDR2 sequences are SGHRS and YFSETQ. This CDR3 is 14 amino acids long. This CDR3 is CASSYAGESTEAFF. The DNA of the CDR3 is TGCGCCAGCAGCTATGCAGGGGAGTCCACTGAAGCTTTCTTT.

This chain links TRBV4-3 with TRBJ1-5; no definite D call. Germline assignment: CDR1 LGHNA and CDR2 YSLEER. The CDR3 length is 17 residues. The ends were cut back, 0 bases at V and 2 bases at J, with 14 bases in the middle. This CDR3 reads CASSQELGSPGNQPQHF. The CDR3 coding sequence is TGCGCCAGCAGCCAAGAGTTAGGTAGCCCAGGCAATCAGCCCCAGCATTTT.

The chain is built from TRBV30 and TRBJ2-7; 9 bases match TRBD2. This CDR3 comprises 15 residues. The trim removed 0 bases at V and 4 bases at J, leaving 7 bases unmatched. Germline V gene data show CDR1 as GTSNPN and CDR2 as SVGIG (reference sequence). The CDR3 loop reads CAWSVVLAGKYEQYF. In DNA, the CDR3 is TGTGCCTGGAGTGTAGTCCTAGCGGGAAAGTACGAGCAGTACTTC.

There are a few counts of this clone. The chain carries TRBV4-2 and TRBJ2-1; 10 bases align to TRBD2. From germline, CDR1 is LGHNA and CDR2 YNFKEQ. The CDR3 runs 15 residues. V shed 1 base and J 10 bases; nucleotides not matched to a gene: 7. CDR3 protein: CASSQGTSGLREQFF. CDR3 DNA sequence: TGTGCCAGCAGCCAAGGGACTAGCGGCCTACGGGAGCAGTTCTTC.

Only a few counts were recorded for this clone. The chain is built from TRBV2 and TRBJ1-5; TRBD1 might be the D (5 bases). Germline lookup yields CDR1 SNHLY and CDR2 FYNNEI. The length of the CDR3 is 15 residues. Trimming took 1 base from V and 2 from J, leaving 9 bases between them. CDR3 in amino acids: CASSEEGIGNQPQHF. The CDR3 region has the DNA TGTGCCAGCAGTGAAGAGGGGATCGGCAATCAGCCCCAGCATTTT.

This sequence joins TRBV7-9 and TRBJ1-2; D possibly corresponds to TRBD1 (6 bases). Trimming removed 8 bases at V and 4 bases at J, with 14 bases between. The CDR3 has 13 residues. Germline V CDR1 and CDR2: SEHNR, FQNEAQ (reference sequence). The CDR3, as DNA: TGTGCCAGCTCCGGTGGGGGCTTCTATGGCTACACCTTC. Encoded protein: CASSGGGFYGYTF.

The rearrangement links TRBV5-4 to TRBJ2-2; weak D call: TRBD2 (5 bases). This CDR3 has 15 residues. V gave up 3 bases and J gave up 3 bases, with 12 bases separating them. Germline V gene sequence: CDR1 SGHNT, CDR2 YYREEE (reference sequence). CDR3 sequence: CASSWLEGDTGELFF. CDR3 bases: TGTGCCAGCAGCTGGCTCGAGGGTGACACCGGGGAGCTGTTTTTT.

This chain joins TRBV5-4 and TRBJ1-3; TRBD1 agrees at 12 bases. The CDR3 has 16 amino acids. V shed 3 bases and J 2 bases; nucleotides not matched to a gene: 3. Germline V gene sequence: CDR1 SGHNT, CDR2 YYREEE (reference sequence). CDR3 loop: CASSWGTGGTGNTIYF. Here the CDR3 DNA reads TGTGCCAGCAGCTGGGGGACAGGGGGCACTGGAAACACCATATATTTT.

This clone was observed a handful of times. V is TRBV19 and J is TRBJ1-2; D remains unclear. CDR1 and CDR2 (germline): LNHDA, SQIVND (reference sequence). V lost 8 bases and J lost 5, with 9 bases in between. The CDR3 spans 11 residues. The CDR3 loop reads CASSPGYGYTF. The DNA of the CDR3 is TGTGCCAGTTCCCCGGGGTATGGCTACACCTTC.